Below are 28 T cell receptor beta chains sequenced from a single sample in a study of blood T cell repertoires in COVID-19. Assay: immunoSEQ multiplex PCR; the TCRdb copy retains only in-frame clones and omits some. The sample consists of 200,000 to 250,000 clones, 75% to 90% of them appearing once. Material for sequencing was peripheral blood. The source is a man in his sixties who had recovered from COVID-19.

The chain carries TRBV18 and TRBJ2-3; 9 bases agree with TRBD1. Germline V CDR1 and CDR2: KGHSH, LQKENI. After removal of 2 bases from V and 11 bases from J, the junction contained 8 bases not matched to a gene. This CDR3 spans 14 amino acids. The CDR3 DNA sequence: TGTGCCAGCTCACCAGGGACAGGGAAAGTCCAGCAGTATTTT. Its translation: CASSPGTGKVQQYF.

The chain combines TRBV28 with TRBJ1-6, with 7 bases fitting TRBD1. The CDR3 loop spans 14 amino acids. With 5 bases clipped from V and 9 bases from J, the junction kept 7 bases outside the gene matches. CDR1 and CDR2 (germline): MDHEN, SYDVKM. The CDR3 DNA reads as TGTGCCAGCAGTAGGAGGACAGGACTTTCACCCCTCCACTTT. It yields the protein CASSRRTGLSPLHF.

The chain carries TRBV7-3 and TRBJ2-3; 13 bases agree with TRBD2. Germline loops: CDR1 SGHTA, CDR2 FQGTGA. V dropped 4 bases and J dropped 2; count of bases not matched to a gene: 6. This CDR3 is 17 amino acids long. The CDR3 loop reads CASSSRTSGGSTDTQYF. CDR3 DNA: TGTGCCAGCAGCTCACGGACTAGCGGGGGTTCCACAGATACGCAGTATTTT. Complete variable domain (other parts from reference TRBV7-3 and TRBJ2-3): GAGVSQTPSNKVTEKGKYVELRCDPISGHTALYWYRQSLGQGPEFLIYFQGTGAADDSGLPNDRFFAVRPEGSVSTLKIQRTERGDSAVYLCASSSRTSGGSTDTQYFGPGTRLTVL.

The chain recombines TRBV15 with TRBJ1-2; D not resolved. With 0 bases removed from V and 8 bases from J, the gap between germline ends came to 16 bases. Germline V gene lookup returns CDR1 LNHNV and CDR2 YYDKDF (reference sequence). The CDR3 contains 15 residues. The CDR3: CATSRDLGREKGYTF. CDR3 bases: TGTGCCACCAGCAGAGATTTGGGGAGAGAGAAAGGCTACACCTTC. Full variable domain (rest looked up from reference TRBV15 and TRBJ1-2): DAMVIQNPRYQVTQFGKPVTLSCSQTLNHNVMYWYQQKSSQAPKLLFHYYDKDFNNEADTPDNFQSRRPNTSFCFLDIRSPGLGDTAMYLCATSRDLGREKGYTFGSGTRLTVV.

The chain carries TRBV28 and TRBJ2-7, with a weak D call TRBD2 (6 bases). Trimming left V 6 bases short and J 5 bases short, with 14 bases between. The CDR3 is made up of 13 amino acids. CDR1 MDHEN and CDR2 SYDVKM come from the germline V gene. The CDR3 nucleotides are TGTGCCAGCAGCCCTTTCCAGCGGGACGAGCAGTACTTC. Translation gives CASSPFQRDEQYF.

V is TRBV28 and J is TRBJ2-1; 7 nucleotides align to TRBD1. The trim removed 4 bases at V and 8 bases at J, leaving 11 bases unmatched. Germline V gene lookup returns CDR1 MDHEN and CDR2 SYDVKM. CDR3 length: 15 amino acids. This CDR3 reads CASSSTGATRDEQFF. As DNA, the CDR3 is TGTGCCAGCAGTTCCACAGGGGCCACCCGCGATGAGCAGTTCTTC.

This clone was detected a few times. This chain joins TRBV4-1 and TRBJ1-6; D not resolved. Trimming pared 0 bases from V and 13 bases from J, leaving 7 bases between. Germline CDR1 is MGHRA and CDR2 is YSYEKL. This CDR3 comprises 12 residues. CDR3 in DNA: TGCGCCAGCAGCCAAGATCGTCAGCCCCTCCACTTT. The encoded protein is CASSQDRQPLHF.

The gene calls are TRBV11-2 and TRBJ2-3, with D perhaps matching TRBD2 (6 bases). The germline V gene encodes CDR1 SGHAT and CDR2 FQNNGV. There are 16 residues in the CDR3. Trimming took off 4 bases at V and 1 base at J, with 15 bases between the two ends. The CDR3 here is CASSSGGGIGTDTQYF. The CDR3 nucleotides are TGTGCCAGCAGCTCAGGTGGCGGGATCGGCACAGATACGCAGTATTTT. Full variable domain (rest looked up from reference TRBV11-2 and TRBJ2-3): EAGVAQSPRYKIIEKRQSVAFWCNPISGHATLYWYQQILGQGPKLLIQFQNNGVVDDSQLPKDRFSAERLKGVDSTLKIQPAKLEDSAVYLCASSSGGGIGTDTQYFGPGTRLTVL.

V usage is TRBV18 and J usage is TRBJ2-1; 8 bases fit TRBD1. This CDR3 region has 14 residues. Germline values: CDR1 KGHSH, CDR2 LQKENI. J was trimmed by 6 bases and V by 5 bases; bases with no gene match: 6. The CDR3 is CASSLGQGGNEQFF. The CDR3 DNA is TGTGCCAGCTCATTAGGACAGGGAGGCAATGAGCAGTTCTTC.

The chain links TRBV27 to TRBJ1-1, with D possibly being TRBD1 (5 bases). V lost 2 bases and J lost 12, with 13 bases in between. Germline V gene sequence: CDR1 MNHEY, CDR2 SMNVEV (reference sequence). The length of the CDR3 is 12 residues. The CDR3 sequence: CASSLGAGRPFF. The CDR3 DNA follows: TGTGCCAGCAGTTTAGGGGCGGGGAGGCCTTTCTTT.

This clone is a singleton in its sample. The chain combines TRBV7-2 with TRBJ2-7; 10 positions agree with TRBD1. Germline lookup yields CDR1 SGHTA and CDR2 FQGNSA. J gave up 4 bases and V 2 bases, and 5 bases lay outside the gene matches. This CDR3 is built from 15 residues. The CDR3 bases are TGTGCCAGCAGCTTACCGACAGGGGGCGGGTACGAGCAGTACTTC. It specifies CASSLPTGGGYEQYF.

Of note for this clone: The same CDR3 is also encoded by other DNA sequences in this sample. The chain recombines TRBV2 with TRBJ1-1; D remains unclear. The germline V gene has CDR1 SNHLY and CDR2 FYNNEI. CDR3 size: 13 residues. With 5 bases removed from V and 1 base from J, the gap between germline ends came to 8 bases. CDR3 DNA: TGTGCCAGCAGTCGGCAGGCGAACACTGAAGCTTTCTTT. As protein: CASSRQANTEAFF.

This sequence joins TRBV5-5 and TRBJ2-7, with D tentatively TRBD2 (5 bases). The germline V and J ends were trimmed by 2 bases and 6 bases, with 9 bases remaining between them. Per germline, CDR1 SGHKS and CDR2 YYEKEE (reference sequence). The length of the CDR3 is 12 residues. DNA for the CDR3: TGTGCCAGCAGCTTACACGGAGGCGAGCAGTACTTC. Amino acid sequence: CASSLHGGEQYF. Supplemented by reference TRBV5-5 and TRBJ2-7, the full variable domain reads DAGVTQSPTHLIKTRGQQVTLRCSPISGHKSVSWYQQVLGQGPQFIFQYYEKEERGRGNFPDRFSARQFPNYSSELNVNALLLGDSALYLCASSLHGGEQYFGPGTRLTVT.

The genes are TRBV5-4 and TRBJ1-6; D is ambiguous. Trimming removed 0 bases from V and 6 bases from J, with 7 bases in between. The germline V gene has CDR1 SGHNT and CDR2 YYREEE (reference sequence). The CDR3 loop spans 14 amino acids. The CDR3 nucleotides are TGTGCCAGCAGCTTGGCAGGTTTTAATTCACCCCTCCACTTT. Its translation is CASSLAGFNSPLHF.

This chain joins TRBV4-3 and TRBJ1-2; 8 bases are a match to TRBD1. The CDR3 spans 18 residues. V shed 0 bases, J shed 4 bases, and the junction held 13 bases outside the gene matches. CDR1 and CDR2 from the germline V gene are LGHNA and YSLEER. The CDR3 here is CASSQEEPGGYLGYGYTF. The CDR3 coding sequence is TGCGCCAGCAGCCAAGAGGAGCCAGGGGGCTATCTTGGCTATGGCTACACCTTC.

CDR3 DNA: TGTGCCAGCAGGGTAGATTATGCCGGGGAGCTGTTTTTT. Translated, it gives CASRVDYAGELFF. The rearrangement joins TRBV12-3 or TRBV12-4 to TRBJ2-2; D is unresolved. Trimming cost V 6 bases and J 6 bases, with 11 bases left between them. This CDR3 spans 13 amino acids.

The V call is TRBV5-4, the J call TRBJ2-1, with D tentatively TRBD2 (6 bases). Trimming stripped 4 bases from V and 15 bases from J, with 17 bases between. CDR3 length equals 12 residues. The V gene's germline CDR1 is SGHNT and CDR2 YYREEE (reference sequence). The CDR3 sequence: CASSLGRERGFF. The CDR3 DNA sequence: TGTGCCAGCAGCCTCGGCCGGGAGAGGGGGTTCTTC.

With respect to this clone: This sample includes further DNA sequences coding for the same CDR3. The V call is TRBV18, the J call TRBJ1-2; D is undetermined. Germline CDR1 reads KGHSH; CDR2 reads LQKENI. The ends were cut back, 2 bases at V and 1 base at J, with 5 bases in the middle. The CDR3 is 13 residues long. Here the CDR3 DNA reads TGTGCCAGCTCACCAGGGCTTAACTATGGCTACACCTTC. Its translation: CASSPGLNYGYTF. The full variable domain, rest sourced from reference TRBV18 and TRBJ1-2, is NAGVMQNPRHLVRRRGQEARLRCSPMKGHSHVYWYRQLPEEGLKFMVYLQKENIIDESGMPKERFSAEFPKEGPSILRIQQVVRGDSAAYFCASSPGLNYGYTFGSGTRLTVV.

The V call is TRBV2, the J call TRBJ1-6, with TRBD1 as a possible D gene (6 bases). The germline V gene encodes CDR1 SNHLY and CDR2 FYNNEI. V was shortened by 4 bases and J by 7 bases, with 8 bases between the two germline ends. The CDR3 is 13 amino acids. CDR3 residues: CASSAQGNSPLHF. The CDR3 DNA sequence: TGTGCCAGCAGTGCACAGGGCAATTCACCCCTCCACTTT. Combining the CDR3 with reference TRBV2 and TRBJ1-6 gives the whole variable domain EPEVTQTPSHQVTQMGQEVILRCVPISNHLYFYWYRQILGQKVEFLVSFYNNEISEKSEIFDDQFSVERPDGSNFTLKIRSTKLEDSAMYFCASSAQGNSPLHFGNGTRLTVT.

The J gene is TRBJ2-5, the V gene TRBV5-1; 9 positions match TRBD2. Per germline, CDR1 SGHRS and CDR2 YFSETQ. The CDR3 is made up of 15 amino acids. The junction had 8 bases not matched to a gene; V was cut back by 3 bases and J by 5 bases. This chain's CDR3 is CASSYPLAGGETQYF. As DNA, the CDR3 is TGCGCCAGCAGCTACCCACTAGCGGGCGGTGAGACCCAGTACTTC.

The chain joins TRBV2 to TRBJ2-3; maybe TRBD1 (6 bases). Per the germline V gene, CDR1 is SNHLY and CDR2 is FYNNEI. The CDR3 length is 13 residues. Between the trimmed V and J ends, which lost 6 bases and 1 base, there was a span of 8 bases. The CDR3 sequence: CASRAGGTDTQYF. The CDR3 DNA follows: TGTGCCAGCAGAGCAGGGGGCACAGATACGCAGTATTTT.

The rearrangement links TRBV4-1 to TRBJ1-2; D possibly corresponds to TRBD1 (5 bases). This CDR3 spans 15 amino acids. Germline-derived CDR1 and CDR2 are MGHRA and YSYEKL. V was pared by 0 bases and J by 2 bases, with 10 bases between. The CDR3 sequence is CASSQEAGPNYGYTF. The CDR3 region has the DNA TGCGCCAGCAGCCAAGAGGCAGGGCCAAACTATGGCTACACCTTC.

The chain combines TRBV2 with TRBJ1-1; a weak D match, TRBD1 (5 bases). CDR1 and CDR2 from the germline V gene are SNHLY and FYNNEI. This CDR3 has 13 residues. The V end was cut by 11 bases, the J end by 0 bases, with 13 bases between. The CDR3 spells CASGGIMNTEAFF. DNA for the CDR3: TGTGCCTCCGGGGGTATCATGAACACTGAAGCTTTCTTT.

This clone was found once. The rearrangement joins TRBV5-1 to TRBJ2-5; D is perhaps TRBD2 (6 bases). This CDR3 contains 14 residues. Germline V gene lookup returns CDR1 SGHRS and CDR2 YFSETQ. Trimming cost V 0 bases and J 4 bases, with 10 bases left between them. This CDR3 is CASSLVEGVETQYF. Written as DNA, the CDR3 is TGCGCCAGCAGCTTGGTGGAGGGAGTAGAGACCCAGTACTTC.

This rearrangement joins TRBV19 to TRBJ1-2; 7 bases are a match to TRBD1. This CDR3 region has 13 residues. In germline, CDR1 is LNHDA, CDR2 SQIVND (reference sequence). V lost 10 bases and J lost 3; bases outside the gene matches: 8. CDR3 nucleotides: TGTGCCATCCCAGACAGGGCGGACTATGGCTACACCTTC. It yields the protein CAIPDRADYGYTF. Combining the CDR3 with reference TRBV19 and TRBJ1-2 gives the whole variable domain DGGITQSPKYLFRKEGQNVTLSCEQNLNHDAMYWYRQDPGQGLRLIYYSQIVNDFQKGDIAEGYSVSREKKESFPLTVTSAQKNPTAFYLCAIPDRADYGYTFGSGTRLTVV.

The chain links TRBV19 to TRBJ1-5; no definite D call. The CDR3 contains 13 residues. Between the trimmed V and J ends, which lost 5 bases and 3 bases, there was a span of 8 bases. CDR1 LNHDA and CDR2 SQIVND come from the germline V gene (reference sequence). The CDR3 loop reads CASSGGNNQPQHF. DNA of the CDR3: TGTGCCAGTAGTGGAGGCAACAATCAGCCCCAGCATTTT.

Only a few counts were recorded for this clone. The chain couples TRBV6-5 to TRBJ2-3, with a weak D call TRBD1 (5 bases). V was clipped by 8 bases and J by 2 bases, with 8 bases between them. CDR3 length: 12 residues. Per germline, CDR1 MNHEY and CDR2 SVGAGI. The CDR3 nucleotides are TGTGCCAGCGGGGCAGACACAGATACGCAGTATTTT. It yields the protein CASGADTDTQYF.

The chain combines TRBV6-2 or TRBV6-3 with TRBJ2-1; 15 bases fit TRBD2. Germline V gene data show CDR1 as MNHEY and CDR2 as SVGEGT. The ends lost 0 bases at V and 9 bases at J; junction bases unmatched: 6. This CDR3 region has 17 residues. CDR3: CASSYSGLAGGPGEQFF. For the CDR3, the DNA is TGTGCCAGCAGTTACTCAGGACTAGCGGGAGGGCCGGGTGAGCAGTTCTTC.